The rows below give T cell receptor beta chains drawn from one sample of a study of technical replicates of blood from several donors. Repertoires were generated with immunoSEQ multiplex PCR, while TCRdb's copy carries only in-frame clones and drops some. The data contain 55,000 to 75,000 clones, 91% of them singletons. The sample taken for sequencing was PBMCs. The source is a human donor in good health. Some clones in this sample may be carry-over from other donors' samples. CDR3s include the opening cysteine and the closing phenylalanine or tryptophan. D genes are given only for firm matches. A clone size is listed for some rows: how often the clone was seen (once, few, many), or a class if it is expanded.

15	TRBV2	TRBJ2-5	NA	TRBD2	CASSASGGTQETQYF	TGTGCCAGCAGCGCTAGCGGGGGGACCCAAGAGACCCAGTACTTC
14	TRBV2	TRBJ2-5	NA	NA	CARGGIMGGETQYF	TGTGCCAGGGGGGGAATTATGGGAGGAGAGACCCAGTACTTC
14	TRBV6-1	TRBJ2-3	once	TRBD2	CASKAGGYADTQYF	TGTGCCAGCAAAGCGGGGGGATACGCAGATACGCAGTATTTT
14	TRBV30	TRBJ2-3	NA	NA	CAWSGIASTDTQYF	TGTGCCTGGAGTGGAATAGCTAGCACAGATACGCAGTATTTT
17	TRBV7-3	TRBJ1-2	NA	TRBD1	CASSLDRDRGLRYGYTF	TGTGCCAGCAGCTTAGACCGGGACAGGGGCCTTCGCTATGGCTACACCTTC
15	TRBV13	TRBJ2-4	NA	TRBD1	CASSARDSDLSIQYF	TGTGCCAGCAGCGCCCGGGACAGCGACCTTAGCATTCAGTACTTC
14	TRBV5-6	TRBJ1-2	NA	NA	CASSPGGKIGGYTF	TGTGCCAGCAGCCCCGGAGGGAAGATTGGGGGCTACACCTTC
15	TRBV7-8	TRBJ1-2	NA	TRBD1	CASSSGTGFFGGYTF	TGTGCCAGCAGCAGCGGGACAGGGTTTTTTGGTGGCTACACCTTC
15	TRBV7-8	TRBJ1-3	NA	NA	CASSSPEGGWNTIYF	TGTGCCAGCAGCTCGCCGGAGGGTGGTTGGAACACCATATATTTT
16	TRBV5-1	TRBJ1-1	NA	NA	CASSLANPSTSAEAFF	TGCGCCAGCAGCTTGGCGAACCCTAGTACGAGCGCTGAAGCTTTCTTT
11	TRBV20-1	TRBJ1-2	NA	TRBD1	CSAGDRVGYTF	TGCAGTGCTGGGGACAGGGTTGGCTACACCTTC
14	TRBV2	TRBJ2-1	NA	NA	CASRELTVYNEQFF	TGTGCCAGCAGGGAGCTCACGGTATACAATGAGCAGTTCTTC
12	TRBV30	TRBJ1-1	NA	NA	CAWSLENTEAFF	TGTGCCTGGAGTCTAGAGAACACTGAAGCTTTCTTT
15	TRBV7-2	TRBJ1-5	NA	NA	CASEPGGGSNQPQHF	TGTGCCAGCGAACCGGGGGGCGGTAGCAATCAGCCCCAGCATTTT
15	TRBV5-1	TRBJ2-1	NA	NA	CASSLAEAGYNEQFF	TGCGCCAGCAGCTTGGCTGAAGCGGGTTACAATGAGCAGTTCTTC
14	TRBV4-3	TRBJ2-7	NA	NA	CASSQDQISYEQYF	TGCGCCAGCAGCCAAGATCAGATCTCCTACGAGCAGTACTTC
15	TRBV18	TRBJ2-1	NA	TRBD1	CASSPLQGDYNEQFF	TGTGCCAGCTCACCACTCCAGGGGGATTACAATGAGCAGTTCTTC
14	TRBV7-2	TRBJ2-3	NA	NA	CASSLGANSDTQYF	TGTGCCAGCAGCCTAGGTGCCAACTCAGATACGCAGTATTTT
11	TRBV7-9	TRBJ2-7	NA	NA	CASSSYYEQYF	TGTGCCAGCAGCTCTTACTACGAGCAGTACTTC
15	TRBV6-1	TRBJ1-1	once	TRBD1	CASSEPADRATEAFF	TGTGCCAGCAGCGAACCCGCTGACAGGGCTACTGAAGCTTTCTTT
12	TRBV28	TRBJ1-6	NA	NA	CASSSGRSPLHF	TGTGCCAGCAGTTCAGGGCGTTCACCCCTCCACTTT
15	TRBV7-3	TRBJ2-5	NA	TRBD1	CASSSNRGQGETQYF	TGTGCCAGCAGCTCCAACAGGGGGCAGGGGGAGACCCAGTACTTC
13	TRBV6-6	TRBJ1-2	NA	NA	CASSSPSRVGYTF	TGTGCCAGCAGTTCTCCGTCGAGGGTAGGCTACACCTTC
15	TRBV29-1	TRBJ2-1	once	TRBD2	CSVVGTGGSYNEQFF	TGCAGCGTTGTGGGTACGGGGGGGTCCTACAATGAGCAGTTCTTC
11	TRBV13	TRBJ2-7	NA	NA	CASSLLYEQYF	TGTGCCAGCAGCCTCCTCTACGAGCAGTACTTC
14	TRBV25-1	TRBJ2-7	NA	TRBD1	CASSVRGQVGEQYF	TGTGCCAGCAGTGTTAGGGGGCAGGTCGGCGAGCAGTACTTC
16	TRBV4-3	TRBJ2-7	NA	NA	CASSQETRTEYYEQYF	TGCGCCAGCAGCCAAGAAACTCGGACAGAATATTACGAGCAGTACTTC
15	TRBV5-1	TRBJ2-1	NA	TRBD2	CASSYSGRAFGEQFF	TGCGCCAGCAGCTATAGCGGGAGGGCCTTCGGTGAGCAGTTCTTC
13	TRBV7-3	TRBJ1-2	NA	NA	CASSAGQLQPHTF	TGTGCCAGCAGCGCCGGACAGTTGCAGCCCCACACCTTC
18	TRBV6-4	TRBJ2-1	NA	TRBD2	CASTGAGRGTSGGNEQFF	TGTGCCAGCACCGGGGCAGGGAGAGGGACTAGTGGAGGCAATGAGCAGTTCTTC
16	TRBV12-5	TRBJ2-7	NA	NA	CASGPPTSGASYEQYF	TGTGCTAGTGGTCCCCCCACCAGCGGTGCCTCCTACGAGCAGTACTTC
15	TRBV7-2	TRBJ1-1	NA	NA	CASSFSQGANTEAFF	TGTGCCAGCAGCTTCTCACAGGGAGCGAACACTGAAGCTTTCTTT
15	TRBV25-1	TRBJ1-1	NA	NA	CASSENYGEITEAFF	TGTGCCAGCAGTGAAAACTACGGGGAAATCACTGAAGCTTTCTTT
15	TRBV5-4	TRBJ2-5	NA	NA	CASSQTWGQKETQYF	TGTGCCAGCAGCCAAACGTGGGGCCAAAAAGAGACCCAGTACTTC
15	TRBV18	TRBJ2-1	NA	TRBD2	CASSPTSGVVDEQFF	TGTGCCAGCTCACCGACTAGCGGGGTCGTCGATGAGCAGTTCTTC
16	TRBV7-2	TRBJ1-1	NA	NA	CASSLYPRGGATEAFF	TGTGCCAGCAGCTTATACCCGCGAGGGGGGGCGACTGAAGCTTTCTTT
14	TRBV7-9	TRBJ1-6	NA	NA	CASSLSQGYSPLHF	TGTGCCAGCAGCTTAAGTCAGGGGTATTCACCCCTCCACTTT
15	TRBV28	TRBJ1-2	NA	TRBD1	CASSSPRQGSYGYTF	TGTGCCAGCAGTTCACCTCGACAGGGCTCCTATGGCTACACCTTC
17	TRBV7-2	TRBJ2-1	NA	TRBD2	CASSLAGLGRAVNEQFF	TGTGCCAGCAGCTTAGCAGGGCTCGGGAGGGCCGTGAATGAGCAGTTCTTC
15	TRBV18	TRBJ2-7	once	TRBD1	CASSPAAQGAYEQYF	TGTGCCAGCTCACCAGCAGCCCAGGGGGCTTACGAGCAGTACTTC
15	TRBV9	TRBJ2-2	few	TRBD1	CASSAGGMGTGELFF	TGTGCCAGCAGTGCAGGGGGTATGGGCACCGGGGAGCTGTTTTTT
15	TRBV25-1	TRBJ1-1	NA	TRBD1	CASSTRGPMNTEAFF	TGTGCCAGCAGTACAAGGGGGCCTATGAACACTGAAGCTTTCTTT
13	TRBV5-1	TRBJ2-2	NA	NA	CASSLEGTGELFF	TGCGCCAGCAGCTTGGAGGGGACCGGGGAGCTGTTTTTT
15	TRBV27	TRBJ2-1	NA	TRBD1	CASSSDRGLNNEQFF	TGTGCCAGCAGCTCAGACAGGGGGCTTAACAATGAGCAGTTCTTC
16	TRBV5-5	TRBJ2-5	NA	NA	CASSLGGSGKGETQYF	TGTGCCAGCAGCTTGGGAGGTTCGGGGAAGGGAGAGACCCAGTACTTC
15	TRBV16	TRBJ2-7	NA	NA	CASSPRSRRSYEQYF	TGTGCCAGCAGCCCCCGAAGCAGGCGCTCCTACGAGCAGTACTTC
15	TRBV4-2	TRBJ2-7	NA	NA	CASSQGGGPAYEQYF	TGTGCCAGCAGCCAAGGTGGGGGCCCGGCCTACGAGCAGTACTTC